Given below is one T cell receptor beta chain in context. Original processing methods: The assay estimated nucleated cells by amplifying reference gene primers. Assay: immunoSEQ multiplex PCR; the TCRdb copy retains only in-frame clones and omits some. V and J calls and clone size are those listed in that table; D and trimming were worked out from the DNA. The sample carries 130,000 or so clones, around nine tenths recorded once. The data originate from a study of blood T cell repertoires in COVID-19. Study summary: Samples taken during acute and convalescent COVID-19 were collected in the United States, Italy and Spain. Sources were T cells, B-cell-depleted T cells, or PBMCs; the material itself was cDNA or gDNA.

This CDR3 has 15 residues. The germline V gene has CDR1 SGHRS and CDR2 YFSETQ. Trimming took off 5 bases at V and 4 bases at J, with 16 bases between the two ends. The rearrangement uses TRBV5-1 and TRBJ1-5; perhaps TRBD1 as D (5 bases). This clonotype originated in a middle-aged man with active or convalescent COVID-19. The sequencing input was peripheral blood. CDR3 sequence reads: CASSPIPGGNQPQHF. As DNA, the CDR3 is TGCGCCAGCAGTCCCATTCCCGGGGGAAATCAGCCCCAGCATTTT.